These 22 T cell receptor beta chains originate from one sample sequenced in a study of neurological immune-mediated disorders. TCRdb called the 5' RACE reads again in MiXCR, with one record for every CDR3 protein. The top ten clones hold about 40% of a sample with about 16,000 distinct CDR3 sequences, roughly 9% of them seen once. Sequenced: CD8+ T cells from blood. All receptors come from a man aged 45-65 years in good health.

This clonotype was observed many times. Here the CDR3 reads CAASRGGLSGNTIYF. The CDR3 nucleotides read TGTGCCGCCTCAAGGGGGGGCCTCTCTGGAAACACCATATATTTT. The V and J genes are TRBV28 and TRBJ1-3, with D possibly being TRBD1 (6 bases). With 11 bases removed from V and 0 bases from J, the gap between germline ends came to 17 bases. Per germline, CDR1 MDHEN and CDR2 SYDVKM. This CDR3 has 15 amino acids.

This clonotype was seen ten or more times. The genes are TRBV10-3 and TRBJ2-7; possibly TRBD2 for D (5 bases). The V gene's germline CDR1 is ENHRY and CDR2 SYGVKD. The CDR3 extends over 14 amino acids. The germline V and J ends were trimmed by 6 bases and 0 bases, with 12 bases remaining between them. DNA for the CDR3: TGTGCCATCAGAGCCGGGGAGAGCTCCTACGAGCAGTACTTC. Its protein is CAIRAGESSYEQYF.

This clonotype is labeled medium-sized (0.01 to 0.1%). The chain joins TRBV6-1 to TRBJ2-7, with TRBD1 as a possible D gene (5 bases). V lost 4 bases to trimming and J lost 5 bases, with 21 bases between them. Germline V gives CDR1 MNHNS, CDR2 SASEGT. The CDR3 sequence is 16 residues long. The CDR3 protein is CASSVVLADSNHEQYF. The CDR3 nucleotides read TGTGCCAGCAGTGTCGTGCTGGCAGACAGTAATCACGAGCAGTACTTC.

This clonotype was recorded at least ten times. The chain combines TRBV27 with TRBJ2-7; D perhaps matches TRBD2 (5 bases). The CDR3 is 14 residues long. Germline V gene data show CDR1 as MNHEY and CDR2 as SMNVEV (reference sequence). V lost 2 bases, J lost 7 bases, and 15 bases lay in between. DNA for the CDR3: TGTGCCAGCAGTTTAATGACGGGTTCGGGGGAGCAGTACTTC. Protein product: CASSLMTGSGEQYF.

The chain uses TRBV15 and TRBJ2-2; D unclear. The CDR3 sequence is 16 residues long. V was pared by 2 bases and J by 0 bases, with 10 bases between. Germline assignment: CDR1 LNHNV and CDR2 YYDKDF (reference sequence). CDR3 loop: CATSRSRASNTGELFF. CDR3 bases: TGTGCCACCAGCAGATCCAGAGCATCGAACACCGGGGAGCTGTTTTTT.

This clonotype showed up many times. The gene calls are TRBV6-2 or TRBV6-3 and TRBJ2-7; D is ambiguous. The germline V gene has CDR1 MNHEY and CDR2 SVGEGT. Trimming removed 4 bases from V and 3 bases from J, with 10 bases in between. This CDR3 spans 13 amino acids. CDR3 sequence reads: CASSSGPFYEQYF. In DNA, the CDR3 is TGTGCCAGCAGTTCCGGACCGTTCTACGAGCAGTACTTC.

The table lists this clonotype with many counts. This sequence joins TRBV12-3 or TRBV12-4 and TRBJ1-2; no clear D. Trimming left V 3 bases short and J 4 bases short, with 9 bases between. This CDR3 is 13 amino acids long. The CDR3 loop is CASSFGRSYGYTF. The CDR3 DNA reads as TGTGCCAGCAGTTTTGGCCGGAGCTATGGCTACACCTTC.

This clonotype was picked up many times. The CDR3 coding sequence is TGTGCCACCAGTGATCTGGGTCGGGGGGAGCTGTTTTTT. Protein product: CATSDLGRGELFF. The V gene is TRBV24-1, the J gene TRBJ2-2; no clear D. Trimming pared 3 bases from V and 8 bases from J, leaving 9 bases between. Germline CDR1 and CDR2: KGHDR and SFDVKD. The CDR3 extends over 13 amino acids.

Many counts were recorded for this clonotype. This chain joins TRBV7-8 and TRBJ2-1; 9 bases line up with TRBD1. The ends lost 5 bases at V and 7 bases at J; junction bases unmatched: 9. The V gene's germline CDR1 is SGHVS and CDR2 FQNEAQ. This CDR3 spans 15 amino acids. CDR3: CASSPPGQGRNEQFF. DNA of the CDR3: TGTGCCAGCAGCCCACCGGGACAGGGTCGGAATGAGCAGTTCTTC.

This clonotype was detected many times. V and J are TRBV13 and TRBJ1-2, with 11 positions matching TRBD1. Germline V gene data show CDR1 as PRHDT and CDR2 as FYEKMQ (reference sequence). V dropped 4 bases and J dropped 1; count of bases not matched to a gene: 5. CDR3 length: 16 residues. The CDR3 region has the DNA TGTGCCAGCAGCTCCCCGGACAGGGGGCTTAACTATGGCTACACCTTC. Translation: CASSSPDRGLNYGYTF.

A word on this clonotype: Its ends do not fully match the called genes, so a read error is possible. V gene TRBV3-1 combines with J gene TRBJ2-7; D ambiguous. CDR1 and CDR2 (germline): LGHDT, YNNKEL (reference sequence). This CDR3 region has 13 residues. The CDR3 spells CANSPTETYEQYF. The CDR3 coding sequence is TGTGCCAACAGCCCGACTGAGACCTACGAGCAGTACTTC.

This clonotype was detected many times. This chain links TRBV11-1 with TRBJ2-1, with 9 bases that match TRBD1. V shed 5 bases, J shed 4 bases, and the junction held 9 bases outside the gene matches. CDR3 size: 16 residues. Germline assignment: CDR1 SGHAT and CDR2 FQDESV (reference sequence). The CDR3: CASSPVTGGPYNEQFF. The CDR3 region has the DNA TGTGCCAGCAGCCCCGTTACAGGGGGCCCATACAATGAGCAGTTCTTC.

This clonotype came up many times. The chain has TRBV12-3 or TRBV12-4 and TRBJ1-1; D not certain. Deletions cut 4 bases from V and 5 bases from J, with 11 bases between. The CDR3 loop spans 13 amino acids. The CDR3 nucleotides read TGTGCCAGCAGTTCCCCCGGTTCGACTGAAGCTTTCTTT. This encodes CASSSPGSTEAFF.

There are many counts of this clonotype. V is TRBV28 and J is TRBJ2-5; D is unresolved. The CDR3 has 13 amino acids. CDR1 and CDR2 (germline): MDHEN, SYDVKM. Trimming removed 5 bases at V and 4 bases at J, with 11 bases between. CDR3 region: CASSNVWVETQYF. CDR3 DNA: TGTGCCAGCAGTAACGTGTGGGTAGAGACCCAGTACTTC.

The sample holds many counts of this clonotype. The V gene is TRBV7-2, the J gene TRBJ2-3, with 7 bases that match TRBD2. The CDR3 extends over 17 amino acids. CDR1 and CDR2 (germline): SGHTA, FQGNSA. V was clipped by 2 bases and J by 1 base; unmatched bases: 9. The DNA for the CDR3 is TGTGCCAGCAGCTTAACCCCCGGGAGGATCGGCACAGATACGCAGTATTTT. This gives the protein CASSLTPGRIGTDTQYF.

This clonotype appeared many times. The chain carries TRBV15 and TRBJ2-6; D ambiguous. Germline V gene sequence: CDR1 LNHNV, CDR2 YYDKDF (reference sequence). Between the trimmed V and J ends, which lost 2 bases and 0 bases, there was a span of 5 bases. The CDR3 runs 15 residues. In DNA form, the CDR3 reads TGTGCCACCAGCAGACAGAGCTCTGGGGCCAACGTCCTGACTTTC. Amino acid sequence: CATSRQSSGANVLTF.

This clonotype was found many times. The rearrangement uses TRBV4-1 and TRBJ2-2; TRBD1 might be the D (6 bases). V was pared by 0 bases and J by 7 bases, with 15 bases between. The CDR3 runs to 16 residues. Germline V gene lookup returns CDR1 MGHRA and CDR2 YSYEKL. The CDR3 is CASSQDVQRGIGELFF. Here the CDR3 DNA reads TGCGCCAGCAGCCAAGACGTTCAGAGGGGGATCGGGGAGCTGTTTTTT.

This clonotype was detected a few times. The CDR3 DNA follows: TGTGCCAGCAGTTACAAGGACTCCATCAATGAGCAGTTCTTC. Amino acids: CASSYKDSINEQFF. The rearrangement links TRBV6-5 to TRBJ2-1; TRBD2 is a possible D gene (5 bases). The CDR3 runs to 14 residues. The V end lost 2 bases, the J end lost 6 bases, and 11 bases lay between the germline ends. Per the germline V gene, CDR1 is MNHEY and CDR2 is SVGAGI.

This clonotype was observed at least ten times. This chain joins TRBV19 and TRBJ2-1, with 7 bases aligning to TRBD2. CDR1 and CDR2 (germline): LNHDA, SQIVND (reference sequence). The CDR3 runs to 14 residues. Unmatched junction bases numbered 1, after V lost 4 bases and J lost 1 base. CDR3 in DNA: TGTGCCAGTAGTAACGGGGGGTCCTACAATGAGCAGTTCTTC. Its translation: CASSNGGSYNEQFF. Together with reference TRBV19 and TRBJ2-1, the CDR3 gives the full variable domain: DGGITQSPKYLFRKEGQNVTLSCEQNLNHDAMYWYRQDPGQGLRLIYYSQIVNDFQKGDIAEGYSVSREKKESFPLTVTSAQKNPTAFYLCASSNGGSYNEQFFGPGTRLTVL.

There are many counts of this clonotype. The gene calls are TRBV6-2 or TRBV6-3 and TRBJ1-1, with D unresolved. The V end lost 0 bases, the J end lost 0 bases, and 11 bases lay between the germline ends. The CDR3 extends over 16 amino acids. Germline loops: CDR1 MNHEY, CDR2 SVGEGT. CDR3 protein: CASSYSITAMNTEAFF. The CDR3 coding sequence is TGTGCCAGCAGTTACTCGATTACGGCAATGAACACTGAAGCTTTCTTT.

This clonotype was seen many times. The gene calls are TRBV20-1 and TRBJ2-3; D is ambiguous. Trimming stripped 0 bases from V and 2 bases from J, with 9 bases between. The germline gives CDR1 DFQATT, CDR2 SNEGSKA (reference sequence). The CDR3 is made up of 14 amino acids. CDR3 DNA sequence: TGCAGTGCTAGAGATCCGGTTATCACAGATACGCAGTATTTT. It is translated as CSARDPVITDTQYF.

This clonotype has a count of ten or more. This chain joins TRBV29-1 and TRBJ2-3; D perhaps matches TRBD2 (6 bases). From germline, CDR1 is SQVTM and CDR2 ANQGSEA. V lost 4 bases and J lost 3, with 11 bases in between. The CDR3 has 13 residues. For the CDR3, the DNA is TGCAGCGTTGCGCCTAGCGTGACAGATACGCAGTATTTT. Amino acid sequence: CSVAPSVTDTQYF.